This T cell receptor beta chain is drawn from a study of blood T cell repertoires in COVID-19. The overall study: COVID-19 samples from acute and convalescent phases originated in the United States, Italy and Spain. Sources were T cells, B-cell-depleted T cells, or PBMCs; the material itself was cDNA or gDNA.

V shed 3 bases and J shed 2 bases, with 11 bases lying between them. Germline V lookup: CDR1 KGHSH, CDR2 LQKENI. The CDR3 totals 15 residues. Authors' analysis steps: Nucleated cell counts were estimated from reference gene primer amplification. Sequencing was performed with immunoSEQ multiplex PCR; in TCRdb, only in-frame clones are kept and a portion is missing. V, J and clone size reflect that table, while D and trimming were determined from the DNA. The table records approximately 150,000 clones, about 84% of them present only once. The specimen sequenced was peripheral blood. The clonotype was recovered from a woman aged 50 to 60 with acute or convalescent COVID-19. The chain is built from TRBV18 and TRBJ2-4, with a tentative D call TRBD1 (5 bases). In nucleotides, the CDR3 is TGTGCCAGCTCACCGGGTGACAGACCCAAAAACATTCAGTACTTC. Its protein is CASSPGDRPKNIQYF.